These 21 T cell receptor beta chains share one sample of origin, sequenced in a study of shared clonotypes between healthy human individuals. Profiled with immunoSEQ multiplex PCR; TCRdb holds only in-frame clones, not every one. The table shows over a million clones, with 75% to 80% occurring only once. Input material: memory CD4+ T cells from PBMCs. Subset specified: CD45RA-negative fraction. The receptors here all came from a man between 18 and 29 years old in good health. Some clones in this sample may be carry-over from other donors' samples.

This clone turned up a few times. The chain employs TRBV7-9 and TRBJ2-1; TRBD1 matches at 10 bases. With 5 bases clipped from V and 1 base from J, the junction kept 5 bases outside the gene matches. The germline CDR1 and CDR2 sequences are SEHNR and FQNEAQ (reference sequence). The CDR3 is 16 residues long. CDR3 sequence (DNA): TGTGCCAGCAGCGCGGGACAGGGGACTTCCTACAATGAGCAGTTCTTC. Its translation: CASSAGQGTSYNEQFF.

V usage is TRBV5-1 and J usage is TRBJ1-2; a possible D gene is TRBD1 (6 bases). CDR1 and CDR2 from the germline V gene are SGHRS and YFSETQ. This CDR3 has 13 residues. Between the trimmed V and J ends, which lost 4 bases and 4 bases, there was a span of 11 bases. The CDR3 region is CASSQGTAYGYTF. The CDR3 DNA is TGCGCCAGCAGCCAGGGGACTGCCTATGGCTACACCTTC. Complete variable domain (other parts from reference TRBV5-1 and TRBJ1-2): KAGVTQTPRYLIKTRGQQVTLSCSPISGHRSVSWYQQTPGQGLQFLFEYFSETQRNKGNFPGRFSGRQFSNSRSEMNVSTLELGDSALYLCASSQGTAYGYTFGSGTRLTVV.

V usage is TRBV7-2 and J usage is TRBJ1-5; TRBD1 matches 8 bases. Germline loops: CDR1 SGHTA, CDR2 FQGNSA. This CDR3 is built from 15 residues. The junction had 4 bases not matched to a gene; V was cut back by 1 base and J by 5 bases. The CDR3 protein is CASSLGSGGYQPQHF. DNA of the CDR3: TGTGCCAGCAGCTTAGGATCAGGGGGCTATCAGCCCCAGCATTTT. Full variable domain (missing parts from reference TRBV7-2 and TRBJ1-5): GAGVSQSPSNKVTEKGKDVELRCDPISGHTALYWYRQSLGQGLEFLIYFQGNSAPDKSGLPSDRFSAERTGGSVSTLTIQRTQQEDSAVYLCASSLGSGGYQPQHFGDGTRLSIL.

The V and J genes are TRBV7-3 and TRBJ2-3; 12 bases agree with TRBD2. Germline values: CDR1 SGHTA, CDR2 FQGTGA. The junction had 9 bases not matched to a gene; V was cut back by 11 bases and J by 6 bases. The length of the CDR3 is 14 residues. The CDR3 bases are TGTGCCCGCTGGGGGCTAGCGGGAGGGGATACGCAGTATTTT. Amino acids: CARWGLAGGDTQYF.

The rearrangement links TRBV6-1 to TRBJ1-2; D is unclear. This CDR3 has 13 residues. Germline CDR1 and CDR2: MNHNS and SASEGT. The V end was cut by 4 bases, the J end by 3 bases, with 9 bases between. The CDR3 is CASSVRLDYGYTF. The CDR3 DNA reads TGTGCCAGCAGTGTAAGATTGGACTATGGCTACACCTTC.

There are a few counts of this clone. The chain uses TRBV6-6 and TRBJ2-1; a weak D match, TRBD2 (5 bases). Germline V gene data show CDR1 as MNHNY and CDR2 as SVGAGI (reference sequence). V was cut by 2 bases and J by 5 bases, with 13 bases left in between. The CDR3 has 15 amino acids. The CDR3 nucleotides are TGTGCCAGCAGTTACGAGGGCCGGGGAAACAATGAGCAGTTCTTC. It encodes CASSYEGRGNNEQFF.

V is TRBV5-1 and J is TRBJ1-2; tentative D call: TRBD1 (6 bases). CDR3 length: 17 residues. With 0 bases removed from V and 4 bases from J, the gap between germline ends came to 19 bases. Germline loops: CDR1 SGHRS, CDR2 YFSETQ. The CDR3 nucleotides read TGCGCCAGCAGCTTGGAGTCAGGACAGCTTTCCCTCTATGGCTACACCTTC. Its translation: CASSLESGQLSLYGYTF. Drawing the rest from reference TRBV5-1 and TRBJ1-2, the complete variable domain is KAGVTQTPRYLIKTRGQQVTLSCSPISGHRSVSWYQQTPGQGLQFLFEYFSETQRNKGNFPGRFSGRQFSNSRSEMNVSTLELGDSALYLCASSLESGQLSLYGYTFGSGTRLTVV.

This chain links TRBV11-2 with TRBJ1-1; D is unclear. V was clipped by 8 bases and J by 4 bases, with 14 bases between them. The germline CDR1 and CDR2 sequences are SGHAT and FQNNGV. CDR3 size: 13 residues. The CDR3 nucleotides read TGTGCCAGCGTTAGATTTTGGGGCACTGAAGCTTTCTTT. Translating gives CASVRFWGTEAFF.

The chain recombines TRBV16 with TRBJ1-1; the D gene is possibly TRBD1 (6 bases). The CDR3 is 15 amino acids. The germline CDR1 and CDR2 sequences are KGHSY and FQNENV. V lost 4 bases and J 2 bases, leaving 14 bases between the germline ends. CDR3 residues: CASSRGTPKNTEAFF. Here the CDR3 DNA reads TGTGCCAGCAGCCGTGGGACACCTAAAAACACTGAAGCTTTCTTT.

J is TRBJ2-3 and V is TRBV2; TRBD2 agrees at 10 bases. V dropped 5 bases and J dropped 6; count of bases not matched to a gene: 8. From germline, CDR1 is SNHLY and CDR2 FYNNEI. CDR3 length: 15 residues. The CDR3 DNA is TGTGCCAGCAGTATTACTAGCGGGAAAGGGGATACGCAGTATTTT. This translates into CASSITSGKGDTQYF.

The V gene is TRBV7-6, the J gene TRBJ2-2, with unresolved D. Trimming took off 5 bases at V and 1 base at J, with 17 bases between the two ends. The germline V gene has CDR1 SGHVS and CDR2 FNYEAQ. The CDR3 is made up of 17 amino acids. CDR3 region: CASSPWVPEKNTGELFF. The CDR3 region has the DNA TGTGCCAGCAGCCCCTGGGTGCCGGAAAAGAACACCGGGGAGCTGTTTTTT.

This sequence joins TRBV25-1 and TRBJ1-5, with 9 bases matching TRBD1. This CDR3 is 14 amino acids long. The germline V gene has CDR1 MGHDK and CDR2 SYGVNS. With 5 bases clipped from V and 5 bases from J, the junction kept 4 bases outside the gene matches. CDR3 bases: TGTGCCAGCAGTCGGGACAGGGCGGATCAGCCCCAGCATTTT. The encoded protein is CASSRDRADQPQHF.

This clone occurred a few times. The chain joins TRBV29-1 to TRBJ2-7; D possibly corresponds to TRBD1 (6 bases). Germline V lookup: CDR1 SQVTM, CDR2 ANQGSEA. This CDR3 has 12 residues. V was shortened by 4 bases and J by 3 bases, with 10 bases between the two germline ends. CDR3 sequence reads: CSVAGRGYEQYF. CDR3 DNA sequence: TGCAGCGTTGCCGGCAGGGGCTACGAGCAGTACTTC.

This chain connects TRBV27 to TRBJ2-6, with a possible D match to TRBD2 (7 bases). From germline, CDR1 is MNHEY and CDR2 SMNVEV (reference sequence). Trimming removed 5 bases from V and 4 bases from J, with 18 bases in between. The CDR3 has 17 residues. The CDR3 DNA reads as TGTGCCAGCAGTACACATAAGGGGGGGGCCGGGGCCAACGTCCTGACTTTC. It yields the protein CASSTHKGGAGANVLTF.

This clone was seen at least ten times. This sequence joins TRBV7-2 and TRBJ1-2, with TRBD1 as a possible D gene (5 bases). CDR1 is SGHTA and CDR2 is FQGNSA in the germline V gene. This CDR3 is built from 16 residues. V lost 1 base, J lost 0 bases, and 12 bases lay in between. The CDR3 bases are TGTGCCAGCAGCTTAGAAGGACGGGGCTCTAACTATGGCTACACCTTC. Its protein is CASSLEGRGSNYGYTF.

This clone was detected a few times. In DNA, the CDR3 is TGTGCCAGCTCTAGCCACGGGACGTACAATGAGCAGTTCTTC. Amino acids: CASSSHGTYNEQFF. The V gene is TRBV28, the J gene TRBJ2-1; possibly TRBD1 or TRBD2 for D (5 bases each). Germline CDR1 is MDHEN and CDR2 is SYDVKM. Deletions cut 8 bases from V and 4 bases from J, with 15 bases between. CDR3 length: 14 residues.

The chain uses TRBV5-6 and TRBJ1-2; D is undetermined. V was clipped by 4 bases and J by 6 bases, with 25 bases between them. Germline V CDR1 and CDR2: SGHDT, YYEEEE. This CDR3 spans 17 amino acids. CDR3 nucleotide sequence: TGTGCCAGCAGCCCCACCGGTGCTGCAAACTTTAGGAATGGCTACACCTTC. Amino acids: CASSPTGAANFRNGYTF. The full variable domain, with the rest looked up from reference TRBV5-6 and TRBJ1-2, is DAGVTQSPTHLIKTRGQQVTLRCSPKSGHDTVSWYQQALGQGPQFIFQYYEEEERQRGNFPDRFSGHQFPNYSSELNVNALLLGDSALYLCASSPTGAANFRNGYTFGSGTRLTVV.

This clone was seen more than once but under ten times. The rearrangement joins TRBV19 to TRBJ1-5; D might be TRBD1 (6 bases). V was clipped by 5 bases and J by 3 bases, with 14 bases between them. The length of the CDR3 is 15 residues. CDR1 is LNHDA and CDR2 is SQIVND in the germline V gene (reference sequence). CDR3: CASSPLRQANQPQHF. In DNA form, the CDR3 reads TGTGCCAGTAGTCCGCTCCGACAGGCCAATCAGCCCCAGCATTTT.

This clone appeared a single time. For the CDR3, the DNA is TGCGCCAGCAGCCCGACGGGGAACACTGAAGCTTTCTTT. Its protein product is CASSPTGNTEAFF. This rearrangement joins TRBV5-1 to TRBJ1-1, with D uncertain. The CDR3 length is 13 residues. V was cut by 4 bases and J by 1 base, with 8 bases left in between. Germline-derived CDR1 and CDR2 are SGHRS and YFSETQ.

The CDR3: CASSQEVGVSTEAFF. The CDR3 nucleotides are TGTGCCAGCAGCCAAGAGGTGGGCGTGAGCACTGAAGCTTTCTTT. The gene calls are TRBV4-2 and TRBJ1-1; D not certain. CDR1 and CDR2 from the germline V gene are LGHNA and YNFKEQ. The CDR3 loop spans 15 amino acids. Trimming removed 0 bases at V and 4 bases at J, with 12 bases between.

J is TRBJ2-3 and V is TRBV28, with D perhaps matching TRBD1 or TRBD2 (5 bases each). CDR1 is MDHEN and CDR2 is SYDVKM in the germline V gene. The V and J ends lost 1 base and 5 bases respectively, with 16 bases between them. This CDR3 contains 16 residues. CDR3 DNA: TGTGCCAGCAGTTTATACTTCAGGGAGTCTGGAGATACGCAGTATTTT. As protein: CASSLYFRESGDTQYF. Full variable domain (outside the CDR3, taken from reference TRBV28 and TRBJ2-3): DVKVTQSSRYLVKRTGEKVFLECVQDMDHENMFWYRQDPGLGLRLIYFSYDVKMKEKGDIPEGYSVSREKKERFSLILESASTNQTSMYLCASSLYFRESGDTQYFGPGTRLTVL.